Listed here are 3 T cell receptor beta chains from one sample, sequenced in a study of T cells in Graves' hyperthyroidism and ophthalmopathy. There were TCR beta CDR3 regions amplified from RNA transcripts. First-round RT-PCR targeting the TCR CDR3 was performed with the HTBI primer set. Each CDR3 protein is one row after TCRdb ran MiXCR on the multiplex PCR reads. The profile shows around 760,000 distinct CDR3 sequences, roughly a third of them singletons. Sequences were obtained from blood. The source of these receptors is a woman in her 40s with Graves' hyperthyroidism.

V is TRBV24-1 and J is TRBJ2-5; D is uncertain. The J call is doubtful: the DNA matches TRBJ2-1 better. The CDR3 runs 13 residues. Germline-derived CDR1 and CDR2 are KGHDR and SFDVKD. The chain's CDR3 is CATSDLLQDQQFF. The CDR3 nucleotides read TGTGCCACCAGTGATTTGTTGCAGGACCAGCAGTTCTTC.

In regard to this clonotype: At one boundary the junction diverges from the germline segment, which might be a read error. V gene TRBV5-5 combines with J gene TRBJ1-1; D call uncertain. The CDR3 has 14 amino acids. Germline V CDR1 and CDR2: SGHKS, YYEKEE (reference sequence). The chain's CDR3 is CASSQDYMNTEAFF. The CDR3 DNA reads as TGCGCCAGCAGCCAGGACTACATGAACACTGAAGCTTTCTTT.

In its sample, this clonotype was seen a few times. The gene calls are TRBV20-1 and TRBJ2-5, with D uncertain. The germline V gene has CDR1 DFQATT and CDR2 SNEGSKA (reference sequence). The CDR3 spans 11 residues. V shed 8 bases and J shed 5 bases, with 12 bases lying between them. The CDR3 DNA sequence: TGCAGTCGTTGGCTGTCGGAGACCCAGTACTTC. Translated, it gives CSRWLSETQYF.